This T cell receptor (beta chain) was found in a study of cytomegalovirus exposure and HLA in healthy donors. Overall study: Around 85 million unique TCR sequences came from HLA-typed donors in an early release. Study-level findings and limits: The authors later found TCR association rates varying by HLA locus, with DRB1 most and HLA-C fewest.

This CDR3 is 13 amino acids long. V was cut by 8 bases and J by 1 base, with 10 bases left in between. Germline values: CDR1 SNHLY, CDR2 FYNNEI. Regarding donors, all were healthy bone marrow donors. On this clone: The target antigen is unknown.

PCR used 60 Vbeta primers and 13 Jbeta primers. Assay used: immunoSEQ multiplex PCR; TCRdb lists only in-frame clones, some missing. Among 100,000 or so clones listed, less than 80% were seen once. V usage is TRBV2 and J usage is TRBJ2-3; maybe TRBD1 (6 bases). The sequence came from a man aged 25-45 years in good health and CMV-seronegative. Sequenced material: PBMCs. The DNA for the CDR3 is TGTGCCAGCGCGGACAGAGGCACAGATACGCAGTATTTT. Protein: CASADRGTDTQYF. The variable domain in full, completed from reference TRBV2 and TRBJ2-3, reads EPEVTQTPSHQVTQMGQEVILRCVPISNHLYFYWYRQILGQKVEFLVSFYNNEISEKSEIFDDQFSVERPDGSNFTLKIRSTKLEDSAMYFCASADRGTDTQYFGPGTRLTVL.